This T cell receptor beta chain was sequenced during a study of shared clonotypes between healthy human individuals. Clones were read by immunoSEQ multiplex PCR, and TCRdb kept only the in-frame ones, dropping some. The sample records 2 million to 2.5 million clones, more than 90% being singletons. This CDR3 comprises 16 residues. The germline V gene encodes CDR1 LNHDA and CDR2 SQIVND (reference sequence). Unmatched junction bases numbered 7, after V lost 3 bases and J lost 3 bases. The chain is built from TRBV19 and TRBJ1-4; 7 positions agree with TRBD1. Sequences were obtained from naive CD4+ T cells sorted from blood. The subset denotes: CD45RA+ positively selected. The clonotype originates from a man younger than 30 in good health. The CDR3 nucleotides are TGTGCCAGTAGTATGCTACCGGGACAGCCTAATGAAAAACTGTTTTTT. Translated, it gives CASSMLPGQPNEKLFF. Complete variable domain (other parts from reference TRBV19 and TRBJ1-4): DGGITQSPKYLFRKEGQNVTLSCEQNLNHDAMYWYRQDPGQGLRLIYYSQIVNDFQKGDIAEGYSVSREKKESFPLTVTSAQKNPTAFYLCASSMLPGQPNEKLFFGSGTQLSVL.